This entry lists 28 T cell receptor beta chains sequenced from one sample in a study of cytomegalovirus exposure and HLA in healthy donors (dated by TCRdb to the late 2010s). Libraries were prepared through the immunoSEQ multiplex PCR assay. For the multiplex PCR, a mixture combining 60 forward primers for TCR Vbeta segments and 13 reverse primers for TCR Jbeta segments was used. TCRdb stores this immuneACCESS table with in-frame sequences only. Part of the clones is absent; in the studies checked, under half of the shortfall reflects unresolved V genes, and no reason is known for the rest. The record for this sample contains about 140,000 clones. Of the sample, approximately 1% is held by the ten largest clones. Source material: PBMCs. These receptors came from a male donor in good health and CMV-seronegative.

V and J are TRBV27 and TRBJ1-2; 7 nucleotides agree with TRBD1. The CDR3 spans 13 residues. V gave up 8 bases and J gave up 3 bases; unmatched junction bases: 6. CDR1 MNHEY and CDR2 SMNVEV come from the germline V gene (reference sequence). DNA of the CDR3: TGTGCCAGCTCCCAGAGGGGGCACTATGGCTACACCTTC. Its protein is CASSQRGHYGYTF.

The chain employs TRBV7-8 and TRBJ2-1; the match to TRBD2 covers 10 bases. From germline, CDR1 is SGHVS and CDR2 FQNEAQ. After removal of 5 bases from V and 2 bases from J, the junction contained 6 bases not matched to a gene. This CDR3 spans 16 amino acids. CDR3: CASSTKRGGTYNEQFF. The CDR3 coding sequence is TGTGCCAGCAGCACAAAGCGGGGGGGAACCTACAATGAGCAGTTCTTC.

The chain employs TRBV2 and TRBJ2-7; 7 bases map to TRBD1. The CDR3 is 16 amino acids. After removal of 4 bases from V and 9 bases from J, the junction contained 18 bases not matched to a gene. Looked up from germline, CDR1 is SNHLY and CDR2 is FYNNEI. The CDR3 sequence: CASSGDSEPTAFVQYF. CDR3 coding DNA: TGTGCCAGCAGTGGGGACAGTGAACCCACCGCTTTCGTGCAGTACTTC.

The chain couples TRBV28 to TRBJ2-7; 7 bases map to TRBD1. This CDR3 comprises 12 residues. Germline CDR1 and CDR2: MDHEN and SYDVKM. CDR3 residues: CVSSRGSYEQYF. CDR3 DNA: TGTGTCAGTAGCAGGGGGTCCTACGAGCAGTACTTC.

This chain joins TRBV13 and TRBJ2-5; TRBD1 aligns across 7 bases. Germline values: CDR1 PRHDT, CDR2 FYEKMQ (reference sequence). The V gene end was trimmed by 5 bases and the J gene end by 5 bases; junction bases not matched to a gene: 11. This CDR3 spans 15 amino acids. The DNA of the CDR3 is TGTGCCAGCAGCACACCGACAGGGACGGAGGAGACCCAGTACTTC. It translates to CASSTPTGTEETQYF.

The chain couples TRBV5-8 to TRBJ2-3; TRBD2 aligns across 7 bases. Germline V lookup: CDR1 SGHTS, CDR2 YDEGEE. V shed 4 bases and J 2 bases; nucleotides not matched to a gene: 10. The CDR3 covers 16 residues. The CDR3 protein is CASSRVGGSLTDTQYF. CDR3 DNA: TGTGCCAGCAGCCGTGTGGGGGGGTCCCTCACAGATACGCAGTATTTT.

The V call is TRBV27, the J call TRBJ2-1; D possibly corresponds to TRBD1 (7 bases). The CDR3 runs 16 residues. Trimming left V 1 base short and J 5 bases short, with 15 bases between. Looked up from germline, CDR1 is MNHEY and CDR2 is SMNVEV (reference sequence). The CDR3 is CASSLLGGRGHNEQFF. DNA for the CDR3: TGTGCCAGCAGTTTATTGGGGGGAAGGGGGCACAATGAGCAGTTCTTC.

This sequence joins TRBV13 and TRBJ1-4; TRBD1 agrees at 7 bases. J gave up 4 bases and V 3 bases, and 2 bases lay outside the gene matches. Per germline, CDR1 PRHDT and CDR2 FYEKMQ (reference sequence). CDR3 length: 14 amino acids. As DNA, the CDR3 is TGTGCCAGCAGCTTGAACAGGGGTAATGAAAAACTGTTTTTT. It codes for CASSLNRGNEKLFF.

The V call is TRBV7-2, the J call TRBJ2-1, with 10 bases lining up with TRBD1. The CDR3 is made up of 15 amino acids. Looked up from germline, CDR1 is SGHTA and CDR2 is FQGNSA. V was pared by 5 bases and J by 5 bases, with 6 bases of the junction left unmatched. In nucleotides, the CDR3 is TGTGCCAGCAGCACGACAGGGGGCCACAACAATGAGCAGTTCTTC. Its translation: CASSTTGGHNNEQFF.

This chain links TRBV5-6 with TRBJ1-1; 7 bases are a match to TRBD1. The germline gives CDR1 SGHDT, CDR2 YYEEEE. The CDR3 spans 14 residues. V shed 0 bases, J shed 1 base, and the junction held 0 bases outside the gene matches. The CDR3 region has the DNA TGTGCCAGCAGCTTGGCAGGGGGGAACACTGAAGCTTTCTTT. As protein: CASSLAGGNTEAFF.

The CDR3: CASSQDRGNQPQHF. The CDR3, as DNA: TGTGCCAGCAGTCAGGACAGGGGCAATCAGCCCCAGCATTTT. The chain uses TRBV7-2 and TRBJ1-5, with TRBD1 matching over 8 bases. Trimming removed 6 bases from V and 2 bases from J; junction bases left unmatched: 3. The CDR3 consists of 14 residues. The germline V gene has CDR1 SGHTA and CDR2 FQGNSA. Full variable domain (remainder filled in from reference TRBV7-2 and TRBJ1-5): GAGVSQSPSNKVTEKGKDVELRCDPISGHTALYWYRQSLGQGLEFLIYFQGNSAPDKSGLPSDRFSAERTGGSVSTLTIQRTQQEDSAVYLCASSQDRGNQPQHFGDGTRLSIL.

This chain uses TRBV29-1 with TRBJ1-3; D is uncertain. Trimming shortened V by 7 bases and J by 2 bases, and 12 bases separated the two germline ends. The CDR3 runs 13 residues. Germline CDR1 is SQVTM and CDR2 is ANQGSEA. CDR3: CSALGGPGNTIYF. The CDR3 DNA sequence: TGCAGCGCCTTGGGAGGGCCTGGAAACACCATATATTTT.

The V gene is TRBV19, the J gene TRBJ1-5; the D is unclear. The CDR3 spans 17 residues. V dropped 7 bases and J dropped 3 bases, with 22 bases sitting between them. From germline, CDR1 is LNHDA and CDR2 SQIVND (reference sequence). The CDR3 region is CASISLEGSWFNQPQHF. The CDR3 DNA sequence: TGTGCCAGTATTTCGCTAGAGGGCAGTTGGTTCAATCAGCCCCAGCATTTT. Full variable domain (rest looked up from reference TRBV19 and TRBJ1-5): DGGITQSPKYLFRKEGQNVTLSCEQNLNHDAMYWYRQDPGQGLRLIYYSQIVNDFQKGDIAEGYSVSREKKESFPLTVTSAQKNPTAFYLCASISLEGSWFNQPQHFGDGTRLSIL.

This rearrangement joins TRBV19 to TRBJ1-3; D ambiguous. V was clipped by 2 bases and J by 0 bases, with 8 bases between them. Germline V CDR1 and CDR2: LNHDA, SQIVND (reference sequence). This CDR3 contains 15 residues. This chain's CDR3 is CASSIIGSSGNTIYF. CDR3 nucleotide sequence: TGTGCCAGTAGTATAATAGGGAGCTCTGGAAACACCATATATTTT.

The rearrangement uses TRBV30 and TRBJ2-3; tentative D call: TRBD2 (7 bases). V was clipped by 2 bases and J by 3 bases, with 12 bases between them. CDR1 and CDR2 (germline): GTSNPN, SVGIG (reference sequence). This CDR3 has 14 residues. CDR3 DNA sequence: TGTGCCTGGAGTACGGGGGGCAGAACAGATACGCAGTATTTT. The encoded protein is CAWSTGGRTDTQYF.

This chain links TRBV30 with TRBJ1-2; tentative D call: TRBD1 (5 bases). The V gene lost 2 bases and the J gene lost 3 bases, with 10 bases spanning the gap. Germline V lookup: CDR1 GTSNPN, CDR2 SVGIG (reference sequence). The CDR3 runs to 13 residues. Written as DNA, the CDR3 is TGTGCCTGGAGTCCGGGCAGGGACTATGGCTACACCTTC. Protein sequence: CAWSPGRDYGYTF.

The CDR3, as DNA: TGTGCCAGCAGCCTCTCGGGCTACGAGCAGTACTTC. Its protein is CASSLSGYEQYF. V and J are TRBV9 and TRBJ2-7, with D uncertain. The CDR3 has 12 amino acids. In germline, CDR1 is SGDLS, CDR2 YYNGEE. V was pared by 4 bases and J by 3 bases, with 8 bases between.

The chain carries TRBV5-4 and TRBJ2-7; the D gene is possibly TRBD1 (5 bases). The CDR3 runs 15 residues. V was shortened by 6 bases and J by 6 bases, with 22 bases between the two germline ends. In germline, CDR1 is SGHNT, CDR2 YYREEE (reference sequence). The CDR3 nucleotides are TGTGCCAGCACCGCTGGCGGACAACTGCGATCCGAGCAGTACTTC. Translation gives CASTAGGQLRSEQYF. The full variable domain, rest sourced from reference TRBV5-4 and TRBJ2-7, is ETGVTQSPTHLIKTRGQQVTLRCSSQSGHNTVSWYQQALGQGPQFIFQYYREEENGRGNFPPRFSGLQFPNYSSELNVNALELDDSALYLCASTAGGQLRSEQYFGPGTRLTVT.

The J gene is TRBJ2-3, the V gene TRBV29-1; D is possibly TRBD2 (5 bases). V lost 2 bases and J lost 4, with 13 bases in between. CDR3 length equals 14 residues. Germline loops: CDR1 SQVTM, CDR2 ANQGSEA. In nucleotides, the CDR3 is TGCAGCGTTGAATCTATCGGGGTGTCAGATACGCAGTATTTT. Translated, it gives CSVESIGVSDTQYF.

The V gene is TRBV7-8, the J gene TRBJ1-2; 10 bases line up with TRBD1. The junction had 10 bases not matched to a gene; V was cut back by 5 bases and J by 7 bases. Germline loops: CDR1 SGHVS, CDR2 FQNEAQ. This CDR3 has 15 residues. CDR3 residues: CASSPPGQGICGYTF. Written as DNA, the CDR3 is TGTGCCAGCAGCCCGCCGGGACAGGGGATCTGTGGCTACACCTTC.

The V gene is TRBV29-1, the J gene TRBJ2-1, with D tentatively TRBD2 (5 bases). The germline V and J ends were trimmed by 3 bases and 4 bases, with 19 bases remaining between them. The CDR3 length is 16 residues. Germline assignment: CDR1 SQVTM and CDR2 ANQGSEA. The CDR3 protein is CSVDGAPRETYNEQFF. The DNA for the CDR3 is TGCAGCGTTGATGGAGCGCCTCGGGAAACGTACAATGAGCAGTTCTTC.

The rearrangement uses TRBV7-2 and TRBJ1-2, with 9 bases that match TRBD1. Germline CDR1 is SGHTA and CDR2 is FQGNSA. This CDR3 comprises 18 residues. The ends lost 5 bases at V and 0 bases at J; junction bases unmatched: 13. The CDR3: CASSAPQGASHPNYGYTF. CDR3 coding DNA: TGTGCCAGCAGCGCACCACAGGGGGCATCACATCCTAACTATGGCTACACCTTC. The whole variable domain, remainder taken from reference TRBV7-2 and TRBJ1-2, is GAGVSQSPSNKVTEKGKDVELRCDPISGHTALYWYRQSLGQGLEFLIYFQGNSAPDKSGLPSDRFSAERTGGSVSTLTIQRTQQEDSAVYLCASSAPQGASHPNYGYTFGSGTRLTVV.

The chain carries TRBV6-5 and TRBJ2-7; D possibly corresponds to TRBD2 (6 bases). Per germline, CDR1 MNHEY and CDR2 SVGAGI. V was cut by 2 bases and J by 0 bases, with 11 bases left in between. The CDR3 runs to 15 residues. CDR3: CASSYEDGSSYEQYF. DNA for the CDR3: TGTGCCAGCAGTTACGAGGACGGGAGCTCCTACGAGCAGTACTTC.

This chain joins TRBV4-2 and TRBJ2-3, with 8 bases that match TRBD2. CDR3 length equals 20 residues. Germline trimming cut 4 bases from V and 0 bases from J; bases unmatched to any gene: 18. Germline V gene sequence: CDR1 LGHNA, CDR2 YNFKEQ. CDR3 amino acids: CASSPRSPGLGFRSTDTQYF. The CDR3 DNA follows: TGTGCCAGCAGCCCAAGATCCCCGGGACTAGGGTTTAGGAGCACAGATACGCAGTATTTT.

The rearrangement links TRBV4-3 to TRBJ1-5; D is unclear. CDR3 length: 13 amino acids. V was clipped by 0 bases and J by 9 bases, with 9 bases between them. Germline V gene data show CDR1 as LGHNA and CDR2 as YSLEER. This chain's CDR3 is CASSQDEGLPQHF. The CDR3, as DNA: TGCGCCAGCAGCCAAGATGAGGGATTGCCCCAGCATTTT.

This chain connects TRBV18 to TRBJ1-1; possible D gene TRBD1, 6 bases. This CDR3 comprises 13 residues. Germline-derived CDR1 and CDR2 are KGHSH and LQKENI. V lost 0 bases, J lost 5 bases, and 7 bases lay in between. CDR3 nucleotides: TGTGCCAGCTCACCACCGGGGGCGACTGAAGCTTTCTTT. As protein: CASSPPGATEAFF.

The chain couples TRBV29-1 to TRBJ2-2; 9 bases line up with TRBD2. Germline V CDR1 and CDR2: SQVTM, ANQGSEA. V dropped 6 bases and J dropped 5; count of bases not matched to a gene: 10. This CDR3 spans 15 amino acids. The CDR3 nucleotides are TGCAGCGTGGCCGAAGCGGGAGGAGGAACCGGGGAGCTGTTTTTT. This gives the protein CSVAEAGGGTGELFF.

The CDR3 DNA sequence: TGTGCCAGCAGCTTGGACTCTGCCTACGAGCAGTACTTC. This encodes CASSLDSAYEQYF. The J gene is TRBJ2-7, the V gene TRBV5-4; unclear D gene. The CDR3 runs to 13 residues. The V gene's germline CDR1 is SGHNT and CDR2 YYREEE (reference sequence). Trimming took 0 bases from V and 2 from J, leaving 6 bases between them.